Below, 21 T cell receptor beta chains from the same sample are listed, as sequenced in a study of blood T cell repertoires in COVID-19. Sequencing was performed with immunoSEQ multiplex PCR; in TCRdb, only in-frame clones are kept and a portion is missing. The data show 35,000 to 50,000 clones, with 90% seen just once and 2.5% to 3% held by the top ten. The sample was peripheral blood. The receptors shown here come from a man aged 45 to 65 with active COVID-19.

V usage is TRBV9 and J usage is TRBJ2-3; TRBD2 aligns across 8 bases. The CDR3 sequence is 16 residues long. The germline V gene encodes CDR1 SGDLS and CDR2 YYNGEE. V was clipped by 4 bases and J by 1 base; unmatched bases: 8. The CDR3 here is CASSTEGRGGTDTQYF. In nucleotides, the CDR3 is TGTGCCAGCAGCACCGAGGGGCGGGGGGGCACAGATACGCAGTATTTT.

V is TRBV5-1 and J is TRBJ2-3; 8 nucleotides align to TRBD1. In germline, CDR1 is SGHRS, CDR2 YFSETQ. This CDR3 is 18 amino acids long. The V segment lost 4 bases and the J segment 2 bases; nucleotides outside the gene matches: 15. The CDR3 protein is CASSRTGTGIGDTDTQYF. CDR3 bases: TGCGCCAGCAGCCGTACCGGGACAGGAATAGGGGACACAGATACGCAGTATTTT. Together with reference TRBV5-1 and TRBJ2-3, the CDR3 gives the full variable domain: KAGVTQTPRYLIKTRGQQVTLSCSPISGHRSVSWYQQTPGQGLQFLFEYFSETQRNKGNFPGRFSGRQFSNSRSEMNVSTLELGDSALYLCASSRTGTGIGDTDTQYFGPGTRLTVL.

V is TRBV2 and J is TRBJ2-5, with D uncertain. V was shortened by 2 bases and J by 7 bases, with 5 bases between the two germline ends. The CDR3 sequence is 11 residues long. From germline, CDR1 is SNHLY and CDR2 FYNNEI. The CDR3: CASSERGTQYF. In nucleotides, the CDR3 is TGTGCCAGCAGTGAACGAGGGACCCAGTACTTC.

Comment on this clone: A read error may account for a junction end that differs from germline. V gene TRBV4-3 combines with J gene TRBJ2-5, with D uncertain. The CDR3 loop spans 13 amino acids. Germline V gene data show CDR1 as LGHNA and CDR2 as YSLEER. The CDR3 nucleotides read TGCGCCAGCAGTCAAGCGCAGCAAGAGACCCAGTACTTC. Translation: CASSQAQQETQYF.

Comments on this clone: Relative to the germline gene, one junction end is altered; a read error may explain this. This sequence joins TRBV7-7 and TRBJ2-5; 13 bases map to TRBD2. The CDR3 contains 15 residues. Germline CDR1 SSHAT, CDR2 FNYEAQ (reference sequence). The CDR3 DNA follows: TGTGCTAGCAGCCCGACTAGCGGGGGGAGAGAGACCCAGTACTTC. Its translation: CASSPTSGGRETQYF.

The chain is built from TRBV5-8 and TRBJ1-3; D remains unclear. The CDR3 contains 17 residues. V gave up 0 bases and J gave up 0 bases, with 13 bases separating them. Germline CDR1 is SGHTS and CDR2 is YDEGEE. The CDR3 DNA sequence: TGTGCCAGCAGCTTGGCCGCCGACTCTACCTCTGGAAACACCATATATTTT. Its translation: CASSLAADSTSGNTIYF.

CDR3 loop: CASSGTGGGDTEAFF. Written as DNA, the CDR3 is TGCGCCAGCAGCGGGACGGGAGGGGGAGACACTGAAGCTTTCTTT. The rearrangement uses TRBV5-1 and TRBJ1-1; perhaps TRBD1 as D (6 bases). From germline, CDR1 is SGHRS and CDR2 YFSETQ. V lost 4 bases and J 3 bases, leaving 16 bases between the germline ends. CDR3 length: 15 amino acids.

This chain uses TRBV18 with TRBJ1-5; TRBD1 matches at 8 bases. The CDR3 consists of 14 residues. Germline V gene lookup returns CDR1 KGHSH and CDR2 LQKENI. Trimming took 6 bases from V and 4 from J; bases not matched to a gene: 5. The DNA of the CDR3 is TGTGCCAGCTCGGACAGGGAAGGAAATCAGCCCCAGCATTTT. This translates into CASSDREGNQPQHF.

This chain joins TRBV12-3 or TRBV12-4 and TRBJ1-1; D remains unclear. The CDR3 spans 13 residues. Between the trimmed V and J ends, which lost 6 bases and 4 bases, there was a span of 12 bases. The CDR3 spells CASSRERSTEAFF. CDR3 nucleotides: TGTGCCAGCAGCCGCGAAAGGAGCACTGAAGCTTTCTTT.

V usage is TRBV6-1 and J usage is TRBJ2-1, with 14 nucleotides matching TRBD2. Trimming at V came to 4 bases and at J to 6 bases, leaving 5 bases not matched to a gene. CDR1 MNHNS and CDR2 SASEGT come from the germline V gene. The CDR3 contains 16 residues. Here the CDR3 DNA reads TGTGCCAGCAGTGCCCGACTAGCGGGGGGGGGCAATGAGCAGTTCTTC. It specifies CASSARLAGGGNEQFF.

The chain joins TRBV3-1 (or the pseudogene TRBV3-2) to TRBJ2-2, with D hard to call. The CDR3 loop spans 15 amino acids. The V end was cut by 2 bases, the J end by 1 base, with 8 bases between. The germline CDR1 and CDR2 sequences are LGHDT and YNNKEL (reference sequence). CDR3 nucleotides: TGTGCCAGCAGCCAATTGTCAGGGAACACCGGGGAGCTGTTTTTT. Protein product: CASSQLSGNTGELFF.

The chain couples TRBV28 to TRBJ1-2, with D maybe TRBD1 (5 bases). V was cut by 6 bases and J by 5 bases, with 25 bases left in between. The germline CDR1 and CDR2 sequences are MDHEN and SYDVKM. The CDR3 covers 17 residues. CDR3 nucleotides: TGTGCCAGCAGCCACACAGGCCCTGGGGATAATAGGTATGGCTACACCTTC. It encodes CASSHTGPGDNRYGYTF.

The J gene is TRBJ1-2, the V gene TRBV28; maybe TRBD1 (5 bases). The CDR3 runs 11 residues. Trimming cost V 8 bases and J 6 bases, with 10 bases left between them. CDR1 and CDR2 from the germline V gene are MDHEN and SYDVKM. CDR3 sequence reads: CASGQGHGYTF. CDR3 sequence (DNA): TGTGCCAGCGGCCAGGGCCATGGCTACACCTTC.

V is TRBV5-5 and J is TRBJ1-3; the D gene is possibly TRBD1 (6 bases). The germline V and J ends were trimmed by 2 bases and 4 bases, with 10 bases remaining between them. The CDR3 loop spans 14 amino acids. CDR1 is SGHKS and CDR2 is YYEKEE in the germline V gene (reference sequence). The CDR3 DNA follows: TGTGCCAGCAGCTTCCCAGGGGACGGAAACACCATATATTTT. Translating it yields CASSFPGDGNTIYF.

The chain has TRBV10-3 and TRBJ2-2, with D uncertain. This CDR3 has 14 amino acids. In germline, CDR1 is ENHRY, CDR2 SYGVKD. The V gene lost 3 bases and the J gene lost 5 bases, with 10 bases spanning the gap. The CDR3 sequence is CAISDTISTGELFF. The CDR3 nucleotides are TGTGCCATCAGTGATACTATTTCGACCGGGGAGCTGTTTTTT.

V and J are TRBV6-5 and TRBJ2-5, with D possibly TRBD2 on 6 matching bases. Trimming removed 0 bases from V and 13 bases from J, with 18 bases in between. The CDR3 is made up of 14 amino acids. Germline V lookup: CDR1 MNHEY, CDR2 SVGAGI. CDR3 amino acids: CASSYSTIKTRLYF. In DNA form, the CDR3 reads TGTGCCAGCAGTTACTCCACAATCAAGACTAGGTTGTACTTC.

This rearrangement joins TRBV19 to TRBJ2-2, with a weak D call TRBD2 (5 bases). The CDR3 runs 15 residues. V was trimmed by 7 bases and J by 5 bases, leaving 17 bases between them. Germline V gives CDR1 LNHDA, CDR2 SQIVND (reference sequence). CDR3 amino acids: CASTPGIAWTGELFF. As DNA, the CDR3 is TGTGCCAGTACCCCGGGAATAGCGTGGACCGGGGAGCTGTTTTTT.

The chain carries TRBV5-6 and TRBJ2-5; 12 bases fit TRBD1. Germline V gene sequence: CDR1 SGHDT, CDR2 YYEEEE. This CDR3 comprises 14 residues. V lost 4 bases and J lost 7; bases outside the gene matches: 5. The chain's CDR3 is CASSMGQGAGTQYF. Written as DNA, the CDR3 is TGTGCCAGCAGCATGGGACAGGGGGCCGGGACCCAGTACTTC.

The chain is built from TRBV19 and TRBJ2-4; D may be TRBD1 (7 bases). The V gene's germline CDR1 is LNHDA and CDR2 SQIVND (reference sequence). With 8 bases removed from V and 6 bases from J, the gap between germline ends came to 17 bases. This CDR3 contains 14 residues. The CDR3 region is CASAQGGMGNIQYF. In DNA, the CDR3 is TGTGCCAGTGCCCAGGGGGGCATGGGAAACATTCAGTACTTC.

Of note for this clone: The germline gene is not matched at one end of the junction; a read error may be the cause. V and J are TRBV24-1 and TRBJ2-2, with 7 bases lining up with TRBD2. Germline V gives CDR1 KGHDR, CDR2 SFDVKD. The length of the CDR3 is 12 residues. CDR3 protein: CATSDYTGGLFF. Written as DNA, the CDR3 is TGTGCCACCAGTGATTACACGGGGGGGCTGTTTTTT.

V and J are TRBV19 and TRBJ1-2, with 8 nucleotides matching TRBD1. The germline CDR1 and CDR2 sequences are LNHDA and SQIVND (reference sequence). J was trimmed by 5 bases and V by 8 bases; bases with no gene match: 7. This CDR3 contains 13 residues. The CDR3 here is CASLRTGSYGYTF. Written as DNA, the CDR3 is TGTGCCAGTCTCAGGACAGGGTCGTATGGCTACACCTTC.